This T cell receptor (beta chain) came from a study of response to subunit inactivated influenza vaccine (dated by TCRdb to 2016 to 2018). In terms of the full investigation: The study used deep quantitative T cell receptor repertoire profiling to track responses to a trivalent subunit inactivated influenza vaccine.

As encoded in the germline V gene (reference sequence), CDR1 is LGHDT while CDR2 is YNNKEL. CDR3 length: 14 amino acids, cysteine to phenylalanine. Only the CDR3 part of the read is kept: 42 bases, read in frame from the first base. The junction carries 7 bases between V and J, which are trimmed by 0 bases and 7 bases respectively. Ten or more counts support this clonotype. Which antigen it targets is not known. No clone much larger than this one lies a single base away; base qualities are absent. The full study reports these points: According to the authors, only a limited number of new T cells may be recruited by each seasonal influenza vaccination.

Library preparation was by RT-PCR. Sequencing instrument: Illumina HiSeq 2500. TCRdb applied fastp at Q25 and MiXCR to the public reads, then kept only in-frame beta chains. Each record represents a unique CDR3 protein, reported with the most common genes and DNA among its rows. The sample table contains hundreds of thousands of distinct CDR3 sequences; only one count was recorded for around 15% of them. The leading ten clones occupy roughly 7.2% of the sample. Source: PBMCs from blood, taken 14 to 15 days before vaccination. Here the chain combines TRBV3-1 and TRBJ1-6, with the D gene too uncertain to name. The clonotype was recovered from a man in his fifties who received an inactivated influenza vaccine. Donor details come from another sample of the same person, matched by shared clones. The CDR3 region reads CASSQERPNSPLHF. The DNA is TGTGCCAGCAGCCAAGAGAGGCCAAATTCACCCCTCCACTTT.